This T cell receptor beta chain was sequenced in a study of T cell repertoires and HLA-DP antigens (dated by TCRdb to 2016 to 2018). Regarding the research as a whole: The study used an in vitro model of CD4+ T cell alloreactivity in which transduced HeLa cells presented allogeneic HLA-DP. An average DNA input of about 200 ng was used for sorted CD137+CD4+ samples, compared with about 1,200 ng for pre-culture CD4+ samples. The three donors, two male and one female, ranged from the 18-to-29 to the 60-to-69 age band. Compared with self, one alloantigen differed at one amino acid in the peptide-binding groove and the other differed at fewer than 11, modelling structurally similar versus dissimilar alloantigens.

A remark on this clone: No antigen is known for it. There are no base qualities to consult, and no much larger clone falls within one base.

TCRB CDR3 regions were amplified with the immunoSEQ multiplex PCR using forward primers for 54 TRBV segments and reverse primers for 13 TRBJ segments. Pre-culture CD4+ samples were sequenced at deep resolution, targeting a few hundred thousand T cell genomes. Sequencing of the amplicons was done on an Illumina HiSeq System, giving 87 bp reads that spanned the CDR3. The study's processing was this. Correction for PCR and sequencing errors was applied to reads, and CDR3 regions were defined through alignment to IMGT reference sequences. Synthetic template pools were used to estimate the numbers of templates and unique rearrangements. Clonality was computed as 1 minus Pielou's evenness. Richness was estimated with the Daley-Smith estimator. Morisita's index served as the measure of repertoire overlap. Clones present in cultured samples but not detected in the pre-culture repertoire of the same donor were defined as low-abundance clones. What TCRdb holds here is the immuneACCESS table cut down to in-frame rearrangements. Part of the clones is not present; checked against another copy, under half of the missing clones reflect an unresolved V gene, and the others are unexplained. The V and J calls and the clone size are those of that table, but D and trimming were determined from the DNA. The sample data list 85,000 to 90,000 clones, and approximately 86% of these were observed just once. The ten biggest clones cover about 1.7% of the sample.

The paper's findings and limits, for the study overall: Naive and memory CD4+ repertoires were not analysed separately. Limitations included only a few donors, a non-physiological HeLa antigen-presenting system, and the use of total CD4+ responder cells. An average cumulative frequency of roughly 33% against one allele and roughly 49% against the other was found for clones undetected before culture. Sorted CD137+ cells showed similar clonality against both alloantigens (approximately 0.4), much higher than the clonality of pre-culture samples (around 0.04).

CDR1 and CDR2, looked up from the germline V gene (reference sequence), are LNHDA and SQIVND. Its CDR3 holds 14 amino acids, cysteine through phenylalanine. The CDR3 DNA has 42 bases and is translated from base 1. Trimming accounts for 4 bases at V and 1 base at J, while the number of junction bases matched to no gene is 3. Magnetic bead negative selection was used to isolate untouched CD4+ T cells from Ficoll-separated PBMC, with an average purity of around 98%. Untouched CD4+ T cells were isolated with magnetic beads from Ficoll-separated PBMC, and a purity of 95% to 98% was reached with negligible CD8+ contamination. Peripheral blood mononuclear cells came from the buffy coats of three healthy blood donors, who served as the study's donors. All three donors were CMV seronegative. Genomic DNA was extracted with the DNeasy Blood & Tissue Kit. TCRB sequencing was performed on genomic DNA from sorted CD137+CD4+ cells and pre-culture CD4+ baseline samples from each subject.

This TCR was recovered from a man aged 50-59 years in good health and CMV-seronegative. The V and J segments used are TRBV19 and TRBJ2-7, and TRBD1 aligns with 8 junction nucleotides. Sequencing was carried out using CD4+ T cells from PBMCs. The DNA reads TGTGCCAGTAGTACCGGACAGGGATCCTACGAGCAGTACTTC. This is translated as CASSTGQGSYEQYF.